This is a list of T cell receptor beta chains from one sample in a study of T cell changes during pregnancy in multiple sclerosis. The protocol was immunoSEQ multiplex PCR, while the TCRdb copy is restricted to in-frame clones and leaves out a portion. The repertoire consists of roughly 45,000 clones, with 90% to 95% occurring once and the leading ten covering more than 3%. The source was CD8+ T cells from peripheral blood mononuclear cells, collected after pregnancy. The receptors were gathered from a female donor with multiple sclerosis, enrolled in a pregnancy study. Both conserved end residues are part of each CDR3. Fields, in order: V gene, D gene, J gene, clone size, CDR3 DNA, CDR3 protein. A D gene is named only where the DNA matches it firmly. A clone size is listed for some rows: how often the clone was seen (once, few, many), or a class if it is expanded.

V: TRBV2
D: TRBD1
J: TRBJ1-1
size: many
DNA: TGTGCCAGCAGTCCTAGGACAGACAGGGTCACTGAAGCTTTCTTT
CDR3: CASSPRTDRVTEAFF

V: TRBV5-4
D: -
J: TRBJ1-1
size: -
DNA: TGTGCCAGCAGCTTGGCCCAGAACACTGAAGCTTTCTTT
CDR3: CASSLAQNTEAFF

V: TRBV5-1
D: TRBD2
J: TRBJ2-5
size: -
DNA: TGCGCCAGCAGCTTGGAGCTAGCGGGAGGGCGGGAGACCCAGTACTTC
CDR3: CASSLELAGGRETQYF

V: TRBV7-9
D: -
J: TRBJ1-5
size: -
DNA: TGTGCCAGCAGCTCACCGGGGGGAGAGCCCCAGCATTTT
CDR3: CASSSPGGEPQHF

V: TRBV28
D: -
J: TRBJ2-7
size: -
DNA: TGTGCCAGCAGTCCGTCACGGGGTGGGGGGACCCTACGGTACGAGCAGTACTTC
CDR3: CASSPSRGGGTLRYEQYF

V: TRBV6-4
D: TRBD2
J: TRBJ2-5
size: -
DNA: TGTGCCAGCAGAGCGACTAGCGGGGGGCTTGGGGAGACCCAGTACTTC
CDR3: CASRATSGGLGETQYF

V: TRBV27
D: -
J: TRBJ2-7
size: -
DNA: TGTGCCAGCAGTATACAGGGGGGGGGTTACGAGCAGTACTTC
CDR3: CASSIQGGGYEQYF

V: TRBV4-1
D: -
J: TRBJ1-1
size: -
DNA: TGCGCCAGCAGCCAGGCTTCGGCGGCGAACACTGAAGCTTTCTTT
CDR3: CASSQASAANTEAFF

V: TRBV2
D: -
J: TRBJ2-7
size: -
DNA: TGTGCCAGCAGTGTCCTAGGTTACCACGAGCAGTACTTC
CDR3: CASSVLGYHEQYF

V: TRBV4-3
D: TRBD2
J: TRBJ2-1
size: -
DNA: TGCGCCAGCAGCCAAGGTAGATCAGCGGGGTCGGGCAATGAGCAGTTCTTC
CDR3: CASSQGRSAGSGNEQFF

V: TRBV5-5
D: TRBD2
J: TRBJ2-5
size: -
DNA: TGTGCCAGCAGCTTGTGGGTAGCGGGGGAAGAGACCCAGTACTTC
CDR3: CASSLWVAGEETQYF

V: TRBV7-9
D: -
J: TRBJ2-5
size: -
DNA: TGTGCCAGCAGCTCCCTGGTGGGAGTCCAAGAGACCCAGTACTTC
CDR3: CASSSLVGVQETQYF

V: TRBV5-1
D: TRBD2
J: TRBJ2-7
size: -
DNA: TGCGCCAGCAGCTTGGCCCCGGGGGGGATCTACGAGCAGTACTTC
CDR3: CASSLAPGGIYEQYF

V: TRBV7-9
D: -
J: TRBJ1-1
size: -
DNA: TGTGCCAGCAGCTTATCTACCGACAGGATTCGTGAAGCTTTCTTT
CDR3: CASSLSTDRIREAFF

V: TRBV15
D: TRBD1
J: TRBJ1-3
size: -
DNA: TGTGCCACCAGCAGAGATGCAAGGGACAGGGCTGGAAACACCATATATTTT
CDR3: CATSRDARDRAGNTIYF

V: TRBV27
D: TRBD2
J: TRBJ2-7
size: -
DNA: TGTGCCAGCAGACCGACTAGCGGGAGGGCTAACGAGCAGTACTTC
CDR3: CASRPTSGRANEQYF

V: TRBV4-2
D: TRBD2
J: TRBJ2-1
size: -
DNA: TGTGCCAGCAGCCAAGAAGCCGGACTAGCGGGAAATGAGCAGTTCTTC
CDR3: CASSQEAGLAGNEQFF